One and the same sample provided the 19 T cell receptor beta chains below, sequenced in a study of T cell repertoires in cytomegalovirus infection. These receptors lack a known antigen. One entry per CDR3 protein results from TCRdb running MiXCR on the reads. This table holds some 150,000 distinct CDR3 sequences, 32% found once. Material: CD8+ T cells from cultured PBMCs, obtained from culture after CMV antigen stimulation. Source of these receptors: a human donor in good health (CMV status not recorded). Some clones in this sample may be carry-over from other donors' samples.

The rearrangement links TRBV25-1 to TRBJ2-7; 7 nucleotides match TRBD1. CDR1 and CDR2 from the germline V gene are MGHDK and SYGVNS. Trimming at V came to 1 base and at J to 2 bases, leaving 5 bases not matched to a gene. The CDR3 length is 15 residues. CDR3 protein: CASSEWTQGAYEQYF. The CDR3 DNA reads as TGTGCCAGCAGTGAATGGACCCAGGGGGCCTACGAGCAGTACTTC.

This clonotype was detected a few times. This chain connects TRBV2 to TRBJ1-2, with D perhaps matching TRBD1 (5 bases). Germline CDR1 SNHLY, CDR2 FYNNEI. With 7 bases removed from V and 6 bases from J, the gap between germline ends came to 12 bases. This CDR3 is 12 amino acids long. CDR3 sequence (DNA): TGTGCCAGCATACGAGGAGGGGATGGCTACACCTTC. Residues: CASIRGGDGYTF.

This clonotype has ten or more counts. A read error may account for a junction end that differs from germline. This chain joins TRBV27 and TRBJ2-7; D not certain. The germline gives CDR1 MNHEY, CDR2 SMNVEV (reference sequence). The CDR3 loop spans 13 amino acids. CDR3 nucleotide sequence: TGTGCCAGCAGCTTATCGCCAGCCTACGAGCAGTACTTC. Protein: CASSLSPAYEQYF.

The rearrangement links TRBV4-1 to TRBJ1-1; D unresolved. V lost 1 base to trimming and J lost 1 base, with 10 bases between them. There are 15 residues in the CDR3. Germline CDR1 and CDR2: MGHRA and YSYEKL. CDR3 sequence: CASSQGGPRNTEAFF. CDR3 in DNA: TGCGCCAGCAGCCAAGGCGGACCGAGGAACACTGAAGCTTTCTTT.

As for this clonotype: One junction end does not reproduce the germline sequence, and a read error may be involved. V gene TRBV19 combines with J gene TRBJ1-2, with TRBD1 matching over 9 bases. Germline V lookup: CDR1 LNHDA, CDR2 SQIVND (reference sequence). CDR3 length: 15 residues. The CDR3 is CANSRGQGFNYGYTF. DNA of the CDR3: TGTGCCAATAGTAGGGGACAGGGTTTTAACTATGGCTACACCTTC.

The chain combines TRBV19 with TRBJ1-5; tentatively, D is TRBD1 (6 bases). The CDR3 extends over 17 amino acids. Germline CDR1 reads LNHDA; CDR2 reads SQIVND (reference sequence). V was clipped by 3 bases and J by 4 bases, with 19 bases between them. CDR3 residues: CASSIGGPASWNQPQHF. In DNA, the CDR3 is TGTGCCAGTAGTATTGGGGGGCCGGCCAGCTGGAATCAGCCCCAGCATTTT.

This clonotype was seen more than once but under ten times. The gene calls are TRBV7-6 and TRBJ1-2; D may be TRBD1 (5 bases). In germline, CDR1 is SGHVS, CDR2 FNYEAQ. V gave up 2 bases and J gave up 8 bases, with 15 bases separating them. The CDR3 spans 14 residues. CDR3 DNA sequence: TGTGCCAGCAGCTTACAGGAGGGGTTGGAAGGCTACACCTTC. This translates into CASSLQEGLEGYTF.

This clonotype was counted at least ten times. V gene TRBV12-3 or TRBV12-4 combines with J gene TRBJ1-1, with TRBD1 as a possible D gene (5 bases). This CDR3 is 15 amino acids long. Trimming removed 5 bases at V and 4 bases at J, with 17 bases between. The CDR3 loop reads CASSGDSGVGTEAFF. For the CDR3, the DNA is TGTGCCAGCAGTGGCGATTCGGGGGTAGGCACTGAAGCTTTCTTT.

This chain joins TRBV3-1 and TRBJ2-7, with D hard to call. Germline values: CDR1 LGHDT, CDR2 YNNKEL (reference sequence). The CDR3 spans 14 residues. Trimming left V 4 bases short and J 3 bases short, with 13 bases between. This chain's CDR3 is CASSPDPTSYEQYF. CDR3 DNA sequence: TGTGCCAGCAGCCCGGACCCGACGAGCTACGAGCAGTACTTC.

The chain recombines TRBV7-6 with TRBJ2-1; 8 positions match TRBD2. Trimming removed 4 bases from V and 6 bases from J; junction bases left unmatched: 11. Germline CDR1 reads SGHVS; CDR2 reads FNYEAQ. The CDR3 contains 16 residues. The CDR3 bases are TGTGCCAGCAGCTCGGGGCTAGGACTAGCAGGCAATGAGCAGTTCTTC. It specifies CASSSGLGLAGNEQFF.

The J gene is TRBJ2-1, the V gene TRBV2; D gene ambiguous. The CDR3 is 12 amino acids. V lost 10 bases to trimming and J lost 3 bases, with 10 bases between them. Looked up from germline, CDR1 is SNHLY and CDR2 is FYNNEI. The CDR3 region is CAKREGYNEQFF. For the CDR3, the DNA is TGTGCCAAAAGGGAAGGCTACAATGAGCAGTTCTTC.

V is TRBV5-1 and J is TRBJ2-1, with 9 bases aligning to TRBD1. The germline gives CDR1 SGHRS, CDR2 YFSETQ. The CDR3 covers 15 residues. J lost 8 bases, V lost 0 bases, and 6 bases had no gene match. The CDR3 reads CASSLVGQGGDEQFF. For the CDR3, the DNA is TGCGCCAGCAGCTTGGTGGGACAGGGTGGCGATGAGCAGTTCTTC. The full variable domain, with the rest looked up from reference TRBV5-1 and TRBJ2-1, is KAGVTQTPRYLIKTRGQQVTLSCSPISGHRSVSWYQQTPGQGLQFLFEYFSETQRNKGNFPGRFSGRQFSNSRSEMNVSTLELGDSALYLCASSLVGQGGDEQFFGPGTRLTVL.

CDR3 loop: CASSLADRNMNTEAFF. In DNA, the CDR3 is TGTGCCAGCAGCTTAGCCGACAGAAACATGAACACTGAAGCTTTCTTT. The V and J genes are TRBV11-2 and TRBJ1-1; maybe TRBD1 (5 bases). Deletions cut 1 base from V and 0 bases from J, with 12 bases between. There are 16 residues in the CDR3. CDR1 is SGHAT, CDR2 FQNNGV, per germline.

The V and J genes are TRBV6-1 and TRBJ2-4; either TRBD1 or TRBD2 may fit D (7 bases each). CDR1 and CDR2 from the germline V gene are MNHNS and SASEGT. This CDR3 has 16 amino acids. V gave up 6 bases and J gave up 3 bases, with 18 bases separating them. The CDR3 protein is CASSERQGGFKNIQYF. The CDR3 coding sequence is TGTGCCAGCAGCGAGAGACAGGGAGGGTTCAAAAACATTCAGTACTTC.

This clonotype was observed a handful of times. The rearrangement links TRBV4-1 to TRBJ1-2, with D maybe TRBD1 (5 bases). The CDR3 spans 14 residues. Trimming took off 1 base at V and 4 bases at J, with 10 bases between the two ends. CDR1 is MGHRA, CDR2 YSYEKL, per germline. The CDR3 DNA sequence: TGCGCCAGCAGCCAAGCTCAGGGTACCTATGGCTACACCTTC. Protein sequence: CASSQAQGTYGYTF.

The chain recombines TRBV19 with TRBJ2-7; 8 bases align to TRBD1. The CDR3 totals 14 residues. Germline values: CDR1 LNHDA, CDR2 SQIVND (reference sequence). With V trimmed by 3 bases and J by 5 bases, 6 bases remained unmatched. The CDR3 here is CASSIGTGLDEQYF. The CDR3 DNA reads as TGTGCCAGTAGTATTGGGACAGGCTTGGACGAGCAGTACTTC.

This clonotype came up a few times. The rearrangement joins TRBV19 to TRBJ1-1, with unresolved D. The CDR3 consists of 15 residues. Per the germline V gene, CDR1 is LNHDA and CDR2 is SQIVND (reference sequence). Trimming took off 7 bases at V and 1 base at J, with 16 bases between the two ends. The CDR3 loop is CASIEKEGWNTEAFF. The CDR3 DNA follows: TGTGCCAGTATTGAGAAGGAGGGATGGAACACTGAAGCTTTCTTT.

J is TRBJ1-1 and V is TRBV5-6; D not resolved. This CDR3 has 13 residues. Germline CDR1 SGHDT, CDR2 YYEEEE. Trimming left V 6 bases short and J 3 bases short, with 12 bases between. The CDR3 loop reads CASTSGGHTEAFF. CDR3 DNA sequence: TGTGCCAGCACTTCCGGAGGACACACTGAAGCTTTCTTT.

This clonotype has a single count. V and J are TRBV2 and TRBJ1-2, with a possible D match to TRBD1 (5 bases). The CDR3 runs 15 residues. V lost 4 bases and J lost 5, with 17 bases in between. Germline lookup yields CDR1 SNHLY and CDR2 FYNNEI. Written as DNA, the CDR3 is TGTGCCAGCAGTGTACCGTTTTCCAGGGATTATGGCTACACCTTC. It yields the protein CASSVPFSRDYGYTF. Supplemented by reference TRBV2 and TRBJ1-2, the full variable domain reads EPEVTQTPSHQVTQMGQEVILRCVPISNHLYFYWYRQILGQKVEFLVSFYNNEISEKSEIFDDQFSVERPDGSNFTLKIRSTKLEDSAMYFCASSVPFSRDYGYTFGSGTRLTVV.